This T cell receptor beta chain was captured by sequencing in a study of T cell clonality in common variable immunodeficiency. Method: immunoSEQ multiplex PCR; TCRdb's copy keeps in-frame clones and lacks some. This repertoire holds 30,000 to 40,000 clones, and none appear only once. At least ten counts were recorded for this clone. The read stops 3 residues short of the end of the CDR3; the missing end is completed from the germline J gene. The CDR3 is 16 residues long. V lost 5 bases to trimming and J lost 2 bases; unmatched junction nucleotides: 9. The chain links TRBV12-3 or TRBV12-4 to TRBJ2-7; 10 bases agree with TRBD2. Sample: peripheral blood mononuclear cells. The TCR sequence derives from a person aged 18-70 years in good health. The chain's CDR3 is CASSPRGLAWAYEQYF. Partial CDR3 DNA: TGTGCCAGCAGTCCCCGGGGACTAGCGTGGGCCTACGAG.